The 30 T cell receptor beta chains presented below share a single source sample, sequenced in a study of metastatic and nonmetastatic thyroid tumors. With MiXCR, TCRdb called clones anew from the PCR reads. This sample has 75,000 to 100,000 clones, with about 13% found just once. Not a single patient had been given any form of treatment at any point before undergoing thyroid surgery. Sequenced material: blood. The source of these receptors is a female donor with papillary thyroid cancer or a benign thyroid nodule (not recorded which). Some clones in this sample may be carry-over from other donors' samples.

This clone was found many times. Other DNA sequences in this sample translate to the same CDR3. The chain uses TRBV2 and TRBJ2-5, with a weak D call TRBD1 (6 bases). The CDR3 covers 13 residues. V was pared by 4 bases and J by 2 bases, with 8 bases between. Looked up from germline, CDR1 is SNHLY and CDR2 is FYNNEI. The CDR3 coding sequence is TGTGCCAGCAGTGGTGGACAGCAAGAGACCCAGTACTTC. Amino acid sequence: CASSGGQQETQYF.

The chain has TRBV6-2 or TRBV6-3 and TRBJ1-2, with 8 nucleotides matching TRBD1. Germline trimming cut 2 bases from V and 10 bases from J; bases unmatched to any gene: 12. This CDR3 contains 15 residues. Germline V gene lookup returns CDR1 MNHEY and CDR2 SVGEGT. This CDR3 reads CASSYAGGMNYFYTF. Written as DNA, the CDR3 is TGTGCCAGCAGTTACGCAGGGGGCATGAACTATTTCTACACCTTC.

This clone was found a few times. This sequence may be a read error, since a much larger clone differs from it by one base. The chain is built from TRBV14 and TRBJ2-3; D not resolved. The CDR3 is 12 residues long. V gave up 0 bases and J gave up 7 bases, with 5 bases separating them. In germline, CDR1 is SGHDN, CDR2 FVKESK. The CDR3 loop reads CASSQDGHTQYF. CDR3 DNA: TGTGCCAGCAGCCAAGATGGGCATACGCAGTATTTT. Together with reference TRBV14 and TRBJ2-3, the CDR3 gives the full variable domain: EAGVTQFPSHSVIEKGQTVTLRCDPISGHDNLYWYRRVMGKEIKFLLHFVKESKQDESGMPNNRFLAERTGGTYSTLKVQPAELEDSGVYFCASSQDGHTQYFGPGTRLTVL.

This clone was seen only a few times. The V gene is TRBV6-1, the J gene TRBJ1-4; 7 nucleotides align to TRBD1. The CDR3 contains 14 residues. Germline V lookup: CDR1 MNHNS, CDR2 SASEGT. The ends lost 10 bases at V and 4 bases at J; junction bases unmatched: 9. The DNA for the CDR3 is TGTGCCATCATCGTGGACAGGCTTAATGAAAAACTGTTTTTT. It translates to CAIIVDRLNEKLFF.

V usage is TRBV30 and J usage is TRBJ1-2; D gene uncertain. This CDR3 comprises 14 residues. V was trimmed by 1 base and J by 5 bases, leaving 14 bases between them. Germline V gene lookup returns CDR1 GTSNPN and CDR2 SVGIG (reference sequence). Here the CDR3 reads CAWSDRAFIYGYTF. CDR3 DNA sequence: TGTGCCTGGAGTGACCGGGCCTTTATTTATGGCTACACCTTC.

This clone was found a few times. The junction and the germline gene differ at one end; a read error may be behind it. The chain combines TRBV27 with TRBJ1-4; D is unresolved. The CDR3 is made up of 16 amino acids. The V gene's germline CDR1 is MNHEY and CDR2 SMNVEV (reference sequence). CDR3 sequence reads: CASSPTVTTGNEKLVF. DNA for the CDR3: TGTGCCAGCAGCCCTACAGTAACGACGGGTAATGAAAAACTGGTTTTT. The whole variable domain, remainder taken from reference TRBV27 and TRBJ1-4, is EAQVTQNPRYLITVTGKKLTVTCSQNMNHEYMSWYRQDPGLGLRQIYYSMNVEVTDKGDVPEGYKVSRKEKRNFPLILESPSPNQTSLYFCASSPTVTTGNEKLVFGSGTQLSVL.

This clone was detected only a few times. This may come from a read error, since a much larger clone is one base off. V usage is TRBV20-1 and J usage is TRBJ2-7; no clear D gene. Trimming stripped 6 bases from V and 3 bases from J, with 12 bases between. The CDR3 runs 12 residues. Germline values: CDR1 DFQATT, CDR2 SNEGSKA (reference sequence). Here the CDR3 reads CSARRDLYEQYF. For the CDR3, the DNA is TGCAGTGCCCGAAGAGACCTCTACGAGCAGTACTTC.

This clone was seen repeatedly, ten times or more. The chain joins TRBV20-1 to TRBJ2-1, with unresolved D. Germline V gene data show CDR1 as DFQATT and CDR2 as SNEGSKA (reference sequence). This CDR3 has 11 amino acids. V was pared by 4 bases and J by 4 bases, with 5 bases between. The CDR3 sequence is CSATVYNEQFF. The CDR3 nucleotides are TGCAGTGCTACAGTTTACAATGAGCAGTTCTTC.

The chain is built from TRBV5-1 and TRBJ2-5; 10 bases match TRBD2. The length of the CDR3 is 17 residues. Germline trimming cut 1 base from V and 4 bases from J; bases unmatched to any gene: 10. Germline loops: CDR1 SGHRS, CDR2 YFSETQ. The CDR3 coding sequence is TGCGCCAGCAGCTTGTCTAGCGGGAGTGGTTTAGGAGAGACCCAGTACTTC. It translates to CASSLSSGSGLGETQYF.

Note on this clone: A much larger clone lies one base from this, so it may be a read error. This sequence joins TRBV20-1 and TRBJ2-7; D is uncertain. The length of the CDR3 is 12 residues. V was trimmed by 1 base and J by 7 bases, leaving 11 bases between them. CDR1 and CDR2 (germline): DFQATT, SNEGSKA (reference sequence). The CDR3 loop is CSARASTTEQYF. The CDR3 bases are TGCAGTGCTAGAGCGAGTACGACGGAGCAGTACTTC.

The V gene is TRBV20-1, the J gene TRBJ2-7, with 10 positions matching TRBD1. With V trimmed by 6 bases and J by 4 bases, 6 bases remained unmatched. Germline V gene sequence: CDR1 DFQATT, CDR2 SNEGSKA (reference sequence). The CDR3 runs to 13 residues. The CDR3 DNA follows: TGCAGTGCCTCCTGGGACAGGGGTTACGAGCAGTACTTC. Protein product: CSASWDRGYEQYF.

This clone occurred a few times. The junction differs from germline at one of its ends, possibly a read error. V gene TRBV9 combines with J gene TRBJ2-5; D is tentatively TRBD1 or TRBD2 (6 bases each). Germline V CDR1 and CDR2: SGDLS, YYNGEE. CDR3 length: 17 amino acids. The CDR3 here is CVSSGPPPTGTQETQYF. In DNA form, the CDR3 reads TGTGTCAGCAGCGGACCCCCCCCCACAGGGACTCAAGAGACCCAGTACTTC.

This clone was counted at least ten times. V is TRBV6-2 or TRBV6-3 and J is TRBJ2-2; 7 bases are a match to TRBD2. There are 15 residues in the CDR3. V was clipped by 6 bases and J by 3 bases; unmatched bases: 7. Looked up from germline, CDR1 is MNHEY and CDR2 is SVGEGT. The CDR3 here is CASRWAGADTGELFF. The CDR3 nucleotides are TGTGCCAGCAGATGGGCGGGAGCGGACACCGGGGAGCTGTTTTTT.

This clone was observed many times. The chain has TRBV5-4 and TRBJ1-3; D possibly corresponds to TRBD1 (6 bases). The CDR3 consists of 16 residues. CDR1 and CDR2 from the germline V gene are SGHNT and YYREEE (reference sequence). Trimming cost V 0 bases and J 3 bases, with 13 bases left between them. Here the CDR3 DNA reads TGTGCCAGCAGCTTGGCCGGGGGGCAGGGTGGAAACACCATATATTTT. Translation gives CASSLAGGQGGNTIYF.

There are a few counts of this clone. Without the conserved terminal phenylalanine or tryptophan, this CDR3 likely stems from a read error. The rearrangement joins TRBV15 to TRBJ2-7; TRBD2 matches 11 bases. The ends lost 6 bases at V and 0 bases at J; junction bases unmatched: 10. Germline V gene sequence: CDR1 LNHNV, CDR2 YYDKDF (reference sequence). The CDR3 contains 17 residues. The CDR3 coding sequence is TGTGCCACCAGACCTAGGGGACTAGCGGACAGCTCCTACGAGCAGTACTTA. As protein: CATRPRGLADSSYEQYL.

The chain links TRBV5-4 to TRBJ2-1; D may match TRBD1 or TRBD2 (5 bases each). There are 14 residues in the CDR3. CDR1 and CDR2 from the germline V gene are SGHNT and YYREEE (reference sequence). Trimming pared 6 bases from V and 4 bases from J, leaving 14 bases between. The CDR3 here is CASNPGPAYNEQFF. The CDR3 DNA sequence: TGTGCCAGCAATCCGGGACCAGCTTACAATGAGCAGTTCTTC.

This clone was seen at least ten times. This rearrangement joins TRBV28 to TRBJ2-3; D not certain. V was pared by 3 bases and J by 1 base, with 8 bases between. Germline CDR1 reads MDHEN; CDR2 reads SYDVKM. The CDR3 runs 14 residues. CDR3 protein: CASSLEEGTDTQYF. CDR3 coding DNA: TGTGCCAGCAGTTTGGAAGAAGGCACAGATACGCAGTATTTT. The entire variable domain, with the rest obtained from reference TRBV28 and TRBJ2-3, is as follows: DVKVTQSSRYLVKRTGEKVFLECVQDMDHENMFWYRQDPGLGLRLIYFSYDVKMKEKGDIPEGYSVSREKKERFSLILESASTNQTSMYLCASSLEEGTDTQYFGPGTRLTVL.

The chain has TRBV28 and TRBJ2-3; D call uncertain. Germline V gene lookup returns CDR1 MDHEN and CDR2 SYDVKM. The germline V and J ends were trimmed by 4 bases and 4 bases, with 3 bases remaining between them. The CDR3 runs 11 residues. The CDR3 DNA follows: TGTGCCAGCAGTTCCGCAGATACGCAGTATTTT. It yields the protein CASSSADTQYF.

This clone was detected ten times or more. The chain couples TRBV11-1 to TRBJ2-1; 11 bases fit TRBD1. The CDR3 loop spans 17 amino acids. J was trimmed by 1 base and V by 5 bases; bases with no gene match: 7. Germline V CDR1 and CDR2: SGHAT, FQDESV (reference sequence). The CDR3 DNA reads TGTGCCAGCAGCCCTAGGACAGGGGGCCGTTCCTACAATGAGCAGTTCTTC. Translation: CASSPRTGGRSYNEQFF. Filled out from reference TRBV11-1 and TRBJ2-1, the complete variable domain reads EAEVAQSPRYKITEKSQAVAFWCDPISGHATLYWYRQILGQGPELLVQFQDESVVDDSQLPKDRFSAERLKGVDSTLKIQPAELGDSAMYLCASSPRTGGRSYNEQFFGPGTRLTVL.

This clone has at least ten counts. The chain couples TRBV4-1 to TRBJ1-1, with D tentatively TRBD1 (6 bases). The CDR3 length is 14 residues. CDR1 is MGHRA and CDR2 is YSYEKL in the germline V gene. Between the trimmed V and J ends, which lost 6 bases and 4 bases, there was a span of 15 bases. The CDR3 reads CASSPIGGGTEAFF. CDR3 sequence (DNA): TGCGCCAGCAGTCCCATAGGGGGGGGCACTGAAGCTTTCTTT.

This clone was counted ten times or more. This chain links TRBV7-6 with TRBJ2-2; TRBD1 matches at 9 bases. The J segment lost 8 bases and the V segment lost 5 bases, leaving 9 bases of the junction unmatched. The CDR3 has 15 amino acids. Per germline, CDR1 SGHVS and CDR2 FNYEAQ. CDR3 region: CASSLQTGGVGELFF. In DNA, the CDR3 is TGTGCCAGCAGCCTCCAGACAGGGGGGGTTGGGGAGCTGTTTTTT.

This clone was found many times. The chain has TRBV3-1 and TRBJ2-5, with 15 bases identical to TRBD2. The V gene's germline CDR1 is LGHDT and CDR2 YNNKEL (reference sequence). The CDR3 spans 21 residues. The V segment lost 2 bases and the J segment 5 bases; nucleotides outside the gene matches: 18. CDR3 nucleotide sequence: TGTGCCAGCAGCCAACGGTTATTGTTCGGACTAGCGGGAGGGCCGGGGGAGACCCAGTACTTC. Translated: CASSQRLLFGLAGGPGETQYF.

This clone appeared many times. The sample has other DNA sequences that encode this CDR3 too. This rearrangement joins TRBV20-1 to TRBJ2-1; tentative D call: TRBD1 (6 bases). Trimming cost V 1 base and J 6 bases, with 13 bases left between them. This CDR3 has 14 residues. The germline V gene has CDR1 DFQATT and CDR2 SNEGSKA (reference sequence). In DNA form, the CDR3 reads TGCAGTGCTAGAGGCCAGGGGCAAGTCAATGAGCAGTTCTTC. Protein sequence: CSARGQGQVNEQFF.

This clone occurred many times. The V and J genes are TRBV13 and TRBJ2-7; 9 bases agree with TRBD1. CDR1 is PRHDT and CDR2 is FYEKMQ in the germline V gene (reference sequence). This CDR3 is built from 14 residues. V lost 5 bases to trimming and J lost 4 bases; unmatched junction nucleotides: 6. The DNA of the CDR3 is TGTGCCAGCAGCCCCGGGACAGGGATTTACGAGCAGTACTTC. This translates into CASSPGTGIYEQYF.

This clone was observed a few times. In nucleotides, the CDR3 is TGTGCCAGCAGTTACTCGAATCGGCGGGGGGAGTTCTCCCAGTACTTC. Translation: CASSYSNRRGEFSQYF. The rearrangement links TRBV6-2 or TRBV6-3 to TRBJ2-5, with TRBD2 matching over 8 bases. CDR3 length equals 16 residues. V lost 0 bases, J lost 9 bases, and 12 bases stayed unmatched. CDR1 is MNHEY, CDR2 SVGEGT, per germline.

This clone turned up a few times. The chain recombines TRBV6-1 with TRBJ2-2; TRBD2 aligns across 7 bases. V was clipped by 6 bases and J by 6 bases; unmatched bases: 13. The CDR3 length is 16 residues. The germline V gene has CDR1 MNHNS and CDR2 SASEGT. This CDR3 is CASRSGTSVRAGELFF. CDR3 DNA: TGTGCCAGCAGGTCCGGTACTAGCGTGAGGGCCGGGGAGCTGTTTTTT.

The V gene is TRBV6-1, the J gene TRBJ2-7; D may be TRBD2 (5 bases). This CDR3 region has 14 residues. The V and J ends lost 8 bases and 0 bases respectively, with 14 bases between them. CDR1 is MNHNS and CDR2 is SASEGT in the germline V gene. CDR3 bases: TGTGCCAGCTCGAGGACTTCCACCTCCTACGAGCAGTACTTC. This sequence encodes CASSRTSTSYEQYF.

V and J are TRBV12-3 or TRBV12-4 and TRBJ1-2, with 7 bases identical to TRBD1. After removal of 4 bases from V and 0 bases from J, the junction contained 5 bases not matched to a gene. The CDR3 runs 15 residues. CDR3 amino acids: CASSSGQSANYGYTF. CDR3 nucleotide sequence: TGTGCCAGCAGTTCGGGACAGAGTGCTAACTATGGCTACACCTTC.

The table lists this clone with many counts. The chain uses TRBV5-6 and TRBJ2-1, with TRBD2 identical over 13 bases. From germline, CDR1 is SGHDT and CDR2 YYEEEE. V shed 3 bases, J shed 3 bases, and the junction held 3 bases outside the gene matches. CDR3 length equals 16 residues. CDR3 sequence: CASSWTSGSFYNEQFF. In DNA, the CDR3 is TGTGCCAGCAGCTGGACTAGCGGGAGTTTCTACAATGAGCAGTTCTTC.

The CDR3: CASSFQEGSYEQYF. CDR3 coding DNA: TGTGCCAGCAGCTTCCAGGAGGGTTCCTACGAGCAGTACTTC. The V call is TRBV7-2, the J call TRBJ2-7, with D possibly being TRBD2 (6 bases). The germline V and J ends were trimmed by 3 bases and 1 base, with 10 bases remaining between them. CDR1 and CDR2 from the germline V gene are SGHTA and FQGNSA. CDR3 length equals 14 residues.